Below are 8 T cell receptor beta chains sequenced from a single sample in a study of blood T cell repertoires in COVID-19. The repertoire was sequenced with immunoSEQ multiplex PCR; TCRdb's copy has only in-frame clones and lacks some. The sample shows roughly 140,000 clones, over 75% of them seen only once. Sequenced material: peripheral blood. The receptors shown here come from a woman aged 50 to 60 with acute or convalescent COVID-19.

This clone was found once. The chain joins TRBV28 to TRBJ1-2; D remains unclear. Germline V gene lookup returns CDR1 MDHEN and CDR2 SYDVKM. The CDR3 totals 12 residues. The V gene lost 2 bases and the J gene lost 5 bases, with 6 bases spanning the gap. The CDR3, as DNA: TGTGCCAGCAGTTTAACCGAGTATGGCTACACCTTC. Translation: CASSLTEYGYTF.

The chain links TRBV30 to TRBJ1-4; TRBD1 matches 8 bases. Per the germline V gene, CDR1 is GTSNPN and CDR2 is SVGIG (reference sequence). V lost 3 bases and J lost 10; bases outside the gene matches: 7. This CDR3 spans 13 amino acids. This CDR3 reads CAWRPTGVGKLFF. As DNA, the CDR3 is TGTGCCTGGAGGCCGACAGGGGTAGGAAAACTGTTTTTT.

The J gene is TRBJ2-5, the V gene TRBV3-1 (or the pseudogene TRBV3-2); D is perhaps TRBD2 (6 bases). In germline, CDR1 is LGHDT, CDR2 YNNKEL (reference sequence). This CDR3 has 15 amino acids. Trimming took 5 bases from V and 7 from J, leaving 20 bases between them. The CDR3, as DNA: TGTGCCAGCAGCGCCCGACTAGGCCCCTTCGGGACCCAGTACTTC. It is translated as CASSARLGPFGTQYF.

This clone has a handful of counts. The chain is built from TRBV6-2 or TRBV6-3 and TRBJ2-5, with 7 bases identical to TRBD1. CDR3 length equals 16 residues. V shed 5 bases and J 2 bases; nucleotides not matched to a gene: 11. From germline, CDR1 is MNHEY and CDR2 SVGEGT. The CDR3 nucleotides read TGTGCCAGCAGTCCCGGTCCGGGACAGCCACAAGAGACCCAGTACTTC. Translation gives CASSPGPGQPQETQYF.

The CDR3 spells CASSQSSETGELFF. The CDR3, as DNA: TGTGCCAGCAGCCAATCAAGCGAAACCGGGGAGCTGTTTTTT. The chain has TRBV4-2 and TRBJ2-2; no reliable D call. Germline CDR1 is LGHNA and CDR2 is YNFKEQ. The V end lost 2 bases, the J end lost 5 bases, and 9 bases lay between the germline ends. CDR3 length: 14 residues.

The chain uses TRBV10-3 and TRBJ2-3; 8 bases fit TRBD1. Germline CDR1 and CDR2: ENHRY and SYGVKD. V gave up 9 bases and J gave up 2 bases; unmatched junction bases: 4. The CDR3 has 13 residues. CDR3 region: CAMSGGYTDTQYF. As DNA, the CDR3 is TGTGCCATGTCAGGGGGCTACACAGATACGCAGTATTTT.

This clone was picked up a small number of times. V gene TRBV6-2 or TRBV6-3 combines with J gene TRBJ1-1; D is unresolved. The CDR3 has 13 amino acids. V was shortened by 4 bases and J by 5 bases, with 11 bases between the two germline ends. Germline loops: CDR1 MNHEY, CDR2 SVGEGT. The CDR3 DNA sequence: TGTGCCAGCAGTTCAACCCCGGGGACTGAAGCTTTCTTT. It specifies CASSSTPGTEAFF.

The V call is TRBV4-2, the J call TRBJ2-7; tentatively, D is TRBD2 (6 bases). The CDR3 contains 16 residues. V was shortened by 1 base and J by 3 bases, with 16 bases between the two germline ends. Germline CDR1 reads LGHNA; CDR2 reads YNFKEQ. DNA of the CDR3: TGTGCCAGCAGCCAAGGAGGGGCTAGCGAGGACTACGAGCAGTACTTC. Translating it yields CASSQGGASEDYEQYF.